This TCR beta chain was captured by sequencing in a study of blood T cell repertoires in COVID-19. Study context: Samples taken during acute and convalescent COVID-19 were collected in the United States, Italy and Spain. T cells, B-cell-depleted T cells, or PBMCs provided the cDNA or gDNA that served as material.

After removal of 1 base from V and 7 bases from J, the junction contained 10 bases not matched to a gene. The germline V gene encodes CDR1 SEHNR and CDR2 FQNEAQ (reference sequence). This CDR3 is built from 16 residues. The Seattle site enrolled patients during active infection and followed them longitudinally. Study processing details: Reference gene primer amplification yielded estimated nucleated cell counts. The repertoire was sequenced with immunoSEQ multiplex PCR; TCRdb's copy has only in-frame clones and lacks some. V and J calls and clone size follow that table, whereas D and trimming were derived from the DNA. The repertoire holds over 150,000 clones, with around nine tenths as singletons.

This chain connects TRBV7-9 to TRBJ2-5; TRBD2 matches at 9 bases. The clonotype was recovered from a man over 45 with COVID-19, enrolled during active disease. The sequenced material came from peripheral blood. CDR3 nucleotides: TGTGCCAGCAGCTTAGTTCTAGCGGGGAACTGGGGGACCCAGTACTTC. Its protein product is CASSLVLAGNWGTQYF.